This T cell receptor beta chain was sequenced for a study of T cell responses to AZD1222 COVID-19 vaccine. Comments on this clone: What it binds is unknown.

Study-wide results and limits: Along spike, vaccine-associated CD4 TCRs were found throughout, with dominance at 160-218 and 743-854. The donor cohort was predominantly white British with a female majority, and clonal diversity may have been underestimated. Nearly half of the spike-specific TCRs reportedly recognize variant regions that carry no mutations.

Pooling covered second doses at about 4 or about 12 weeks. Germline-derived CDR1 and CDR2 are ENHRY and SYGVKD. The CDR3 has 12 amino acids. Trimming cost V 3 bases and J 4 bases, with 6 bases left between them. Clones were read by immunoSEQ multiplex PCR, and TCRdb kept only the in-frame ones, dropping some. The sample contains around 120,000 clones, approximately 94% of which appear only once. The clonotype was recovered from an adult who received the AZD1222 COVID-19 vaccine. Sequences were derived from peripheral blood, sampled 28 days after the second AZD1222 dose. V gene TRBV10-3 combines with J gene TRBJ1-1, with unresolved D. CDR3 DNA: TGTGCCATCAGTGACCCCCCCACTGAAGCTTTCTTT. It translates to CAISDPPTEAFF.